Presented here are 14 T cell receptor beta chains from one specimen sequenced in a study of T cells after yellow fever vaccination. TCRdb re-called the 5' RACE reads with MiXCR, one entry per CDR3 protein. The sample carries 35,000 to 55,000 distinct CDR3 sequences, roughly 7.1% recorded once. The specimen was CD8+ T cells not binding an NS4B(214-222) dextramer, sorted from PBMCs, collected 45 days after the yellow fever booster vaccination. The receptors were gathered from a man between 25 and 39 years old who received the YFV17D yellow fever vaccine.

This clonotype came up many times. The rearrangement links TRBV6-5 to TRBJ2-1; D may be TRBD2 (7 bases). This CDR3 region has 15 residues. Germline CDR1 MNHEY, CDR2 SVGAGI. With 8 bases removed from V and 4 bases from J, the gap between germline ends came to 18 bases. The CDR3 loop is CASRLGASGYNEQFF. The CDR3 DNA follows: TGTGCCAGCCGTTTGGGGGCTAGCGGTTACAATGAGCAGTTCTTC.

V gene TRBV20-1 combines with J gene TRBJ2-1, with 9 positions matching TRBD1. CDR1 is DFQATT and CDR2 is SNEGSKA in the germline V gene (reference sequence). J was trimmed by 4 bases and V by 6 bases; bases with no gene match: 7. The CDR3 is 14 amino acids. DNA of the CDR3: TGCAGTGCCTCAACCGGGACAGGGTACAATGAGCAGTTCTTC. This gives the protein CSASTGTGYNEQFF.

The sample holds many counts of this clonotype. V is TRBV12-3 or TRBV12-4 and J is TRBJ2-7, with TRBD2 as a possible D gene (6 bases). This CDR3 region has 12 residues. V lost 6 bases and J 6 bases, leaving 12 bases between the germline ends. CDR3 amino acids: CASSPGLPEQYF. The CDR3 nucleotides are TGTGCCAGCAGCCCGGGACTCCCCGAGCAGTACTTC.

This clonotype was picked up many times. The chain employs TRBV7-9 and TRBJ2-7, with D hard to call. The CDR3 sequence is 15 residues long. The V gene lost 1 base and the J gene lost 11 bases, with 21 bases spanning the gap. Germline values: CDR1 SEHNR, CDR2 FQNEAQ (reference sequence). CDR3 in DNA: TGTGCCAGCAGCTTAGGTTCTATCCCAAAAGATGGCAAGTACTTC. Translating gives CASSLGSIPKDGKYF.

This clonotype occurred many times. This chain connects TRBV5-8 to TRBJ2-7; weak D call: TRBD1 (5 bases). Germline V gives CDR1 SGHTS, CDR2 YDEGEE. This CDR3 has 13 amino acids. The germline V and J ends were trimmed by 5 bases and 5 bases, with 14 bases remaining between them. The CDR3, as DNA: TGTGCCAGCAGACTGGTGGGGCTGGACGAGCAGTACTTC. It codes for CASRLVGLDEQYF.

This clonotype was recorded many times. V is TRBV7-9 and J is TRBJ2-5; D is ambiguous. The CDR3 covers 17 residues. Germline-derived CDR1 and CDR2 are SEHNR and FQNEAQ (reference sequence). V was cut by 3 bases and J by 2 bases, with 19 bases left in between. CDR3 protein: CASSFHPRSREQETQYF. Here the CDR3 DNA reads TGTGCCAGCAGCTTCCACCCCCGGTCAAGGGAACAAGAGACCCAGTACTTC.

In its sample, this clonotype was seen many times. The J gene is TRBJ2-1, the V gene TRBV15; D uncertain. The CDR3 sequence is 15 residues long. In germline, CDR1 is LNHNV, CDR2 YYDKDF (reference sequence). V gave up 0 bases and J gave up 0 bases, with 6 bases separating them. CDR3 nucleotides: TGTGCCACCAGCAGAGAAGGAAGCTCCTACAATGAGCAGTTCTTC. Translating it yields CATSREGSSYNEQFF.

This clonotype has at least ten counts. This chain joins TRBV12-3 or TRBV12-4 and TRBJ2-5; 12 nucleotides line up with TRBD2. With 6 bases clipped from V and 5 bases from J, the junction kept 4 bases outside the gene matches. CDR3 length: 14 amino acids. The CDR3 nucleotides read TGTGCCAGCAGGACTAGCGGGAGTTGGGAGACCCAGTACTTC. This sequence encodes CASRTSGSWETQYF.

This clonotype was counted many times. The chain links TRBV20-1 to TRBJ2-3; D may match TRBD1 or TRBD2 (5 bases each). Germline CDR1 DFQATT, CDR2 SNEGSKA (reference sequence). The CDR3 length is 13 residues. The V end was cut by 6 bases, the J end by 8 bases, with 18 bases between. The CDR3 loop reads CSAPWGIRGTQYF. Here the CDR3 DNA reads TGCAGTGCCCCTTGGGGGATCCGCGGTACGCAGTATTTT.

This clonotype was observed many times. J is TRBJ2-1 and V is TRBV7-8; D unclear. The CDR3 contains 15 residues. Germline V gives CDR1 SGHVS, CDR2 FQNEAQ. V lost 1 base to trimming and J lost 2 bases, with 9 bases between them. CDR3 nucleotide sequence: TGTGCCAGCAGCTTAGTTGGTCTGCCCTACAATGAGCAGTTCTTC. Translation gives CASSLVGLPYNEQFF.

The J gene is TRBJ1-3, the V gene TRBV19; D is unresolved. Trimming removed 10 bases from V and 2 bases from J, with 9 bases in between. The CDR3 consists of 12 residues. CDR1 and CDR2 (germline): LNHDA, SQIVND (reference sequence). The CDR3 sequence: CAKSIPGNTIYF. The CDR3 DNA reads as TGTGCCAAATCTATCCCTGGAAACACCATATATTTT.

This clonotype has at least ten counts. V and J are TRBV11-2 and TRBJ2-3; D ambiguous. Germline loops: CDR1 SGHAT, CDR2 FQNNGV. Trimming took 0 bases from V and 2 from J, leaving 9 bases between them. The CDR3 runs to 15 residues. For the CDR3, the DNA is TGTGCCAGCAGCTTAGACTACCGGGTCACAGATACGCAGTATTTT. Its translation: CASSLDYRVTDTQYF.

This clonotype was recorded a few times. The chain recombines TRBV6-5 with TRBJ1-5, with a tentative D call TRBD1 (5 bases). The CDR3 totals 12 residues. The germline V gene encodes CDR1 MNHEY and CDR2 SVGAGI. Trimming took 8 bases from V and 6 from J, leaving 11 bases between them. The CDR3 region has the DNA TGTGCCAGCGGAGCAGGGTCTCAGCCCCAGCATTTT. It codes for CASGAGSQPQHF.

This clonotype was counted ten times or more. The CDR3 bases are TGCAGCGCCTTGATCTCCTACGAGCAGTACTTC. Translation gives CSALISYEQYF. The chain couples TRBV29-1 to TRBJ2-7; D is uncertain. This CDR3 comprises 11 residues. In germline, CDR1 is SQVTM, CDR2 ANQGSEA. V was trimmed by 7 bases and J by 0 bases, leaving 7 bases between them.